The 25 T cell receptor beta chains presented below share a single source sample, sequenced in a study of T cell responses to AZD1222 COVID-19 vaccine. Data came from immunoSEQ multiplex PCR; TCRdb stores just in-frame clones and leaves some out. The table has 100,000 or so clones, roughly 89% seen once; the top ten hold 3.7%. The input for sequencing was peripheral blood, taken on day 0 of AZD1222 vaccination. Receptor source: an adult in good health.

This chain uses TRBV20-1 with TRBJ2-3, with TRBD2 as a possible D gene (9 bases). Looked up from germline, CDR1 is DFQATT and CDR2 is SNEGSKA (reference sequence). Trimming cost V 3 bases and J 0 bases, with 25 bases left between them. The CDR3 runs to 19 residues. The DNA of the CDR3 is TGCAGTGCTAGTGACAGGGGAGCGAGTAGCGGGGGCAGCACAGATACGCAGTATTTT. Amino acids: CSASDRGASSGGSTDTQYF.

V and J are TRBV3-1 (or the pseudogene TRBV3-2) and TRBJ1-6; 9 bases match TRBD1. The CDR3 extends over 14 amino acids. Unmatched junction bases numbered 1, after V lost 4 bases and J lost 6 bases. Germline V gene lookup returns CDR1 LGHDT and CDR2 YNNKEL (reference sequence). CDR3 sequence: CASSLTGGNSPLHF. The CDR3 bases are TGTGCCAGCAGCCTGACAGGGGGTAATTCACCCCTCCACTTT.

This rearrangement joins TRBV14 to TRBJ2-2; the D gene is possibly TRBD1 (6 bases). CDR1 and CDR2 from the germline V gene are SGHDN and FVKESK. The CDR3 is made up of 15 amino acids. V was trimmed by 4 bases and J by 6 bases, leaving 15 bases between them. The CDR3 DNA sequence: TGTGCCAGCAGCCCTGGGCAGGGGCGCCCCGGGGAGCTGTTTTTT. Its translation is CASSPGQGRPGELFF.

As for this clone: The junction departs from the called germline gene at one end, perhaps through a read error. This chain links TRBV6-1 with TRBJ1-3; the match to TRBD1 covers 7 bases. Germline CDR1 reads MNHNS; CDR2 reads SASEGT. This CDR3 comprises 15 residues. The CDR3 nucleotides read TGTGCCAGCCGTGATACGACAGGGTCTGGAAACACCATATATTTT. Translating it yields CASRDTTGSGNTIYF.

In DNA form, the CDR3 reads TGTGCCCCGGGGGGAGGGTATCAGCCCCAGCATTTT. As protein: CAPGGGYQPQHF. The chain has TRBV19 and TRBJ1-5; a possible D gene is TRBD1 (5 bases). The CDR3 length is 12 residues. Between the trimmed V and J ends, which lost 11 bases and 5 bases, there was a span of 13 bases. Looked up from germline, CDR1 is LNHDA and CDR2 is SQIVND (reference sequence).

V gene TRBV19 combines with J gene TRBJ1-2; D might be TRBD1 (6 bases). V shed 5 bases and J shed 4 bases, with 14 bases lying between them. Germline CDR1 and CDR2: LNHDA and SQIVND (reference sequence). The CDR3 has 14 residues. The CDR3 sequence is CASSPRGATYGYTF. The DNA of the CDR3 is TGTGCCAGTAGTCCCCGGGGGGCGACCTATGGCTACACCTTC. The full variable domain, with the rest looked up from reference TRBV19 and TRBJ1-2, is DGGITQSPKYLFRKEGQNVTLSCEQNLNHDAMYWYRQDPGQGLRLIYYSQIVNDFQKGDIAEGYSVSREKKESFPLTVTSAQKNPTAFYLCASSPRGATYGYTFGSGTRLTVV.

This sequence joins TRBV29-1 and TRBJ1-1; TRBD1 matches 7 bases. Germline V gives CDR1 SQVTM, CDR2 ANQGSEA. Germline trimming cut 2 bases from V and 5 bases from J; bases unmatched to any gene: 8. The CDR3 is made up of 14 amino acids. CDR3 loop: CSVERQGVWTEAFF. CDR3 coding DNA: TGCAGCGTTGAAAGGCAGGGGGTTTGGACTGAAGCTTTCTTT.

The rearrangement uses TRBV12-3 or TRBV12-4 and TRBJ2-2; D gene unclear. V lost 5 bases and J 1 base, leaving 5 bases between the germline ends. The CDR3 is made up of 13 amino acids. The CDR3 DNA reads TGTGCCAGCAGTGCTCAGAACACCGGGGAGCTGTTTTTT. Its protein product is CASSAQNTGELFF.

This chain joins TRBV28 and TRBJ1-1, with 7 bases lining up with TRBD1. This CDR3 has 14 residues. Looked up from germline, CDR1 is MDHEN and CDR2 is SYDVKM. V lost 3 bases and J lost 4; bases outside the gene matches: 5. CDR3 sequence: CASSLGQMPTEAFF. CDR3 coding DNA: TGTGCCAGCAGTTTGGGACAGATGCCCACTGAAGCTTTCTTT.

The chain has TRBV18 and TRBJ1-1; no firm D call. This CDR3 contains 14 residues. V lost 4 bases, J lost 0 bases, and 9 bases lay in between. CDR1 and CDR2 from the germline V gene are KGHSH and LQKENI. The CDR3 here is CASSLGRLNTEAFF. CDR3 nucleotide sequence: TGTGCCAGCTCACTAGGACGGTTGAACACTGAAGCTTTCTTT.

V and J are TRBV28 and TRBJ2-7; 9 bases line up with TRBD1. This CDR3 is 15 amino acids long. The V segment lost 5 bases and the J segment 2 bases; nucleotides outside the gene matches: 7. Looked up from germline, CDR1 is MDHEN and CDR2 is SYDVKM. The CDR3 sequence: CASSTAGTGPYEQYF. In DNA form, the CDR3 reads TGTGCCAGCAGTACGGCCGGGACAGGGCCCTACGAGCAGTACTTC. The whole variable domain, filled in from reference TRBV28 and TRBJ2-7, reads DVKVTQSSRYLVKRTGEKVFLECVQDMDHENMFWYRQDPGLGLRLIYFSYDVKMKEKGDIPEGYSVSREKKERFSLILESASTNQTSMYLCASSTAGTGPYEQYFGPGTRLTVT.

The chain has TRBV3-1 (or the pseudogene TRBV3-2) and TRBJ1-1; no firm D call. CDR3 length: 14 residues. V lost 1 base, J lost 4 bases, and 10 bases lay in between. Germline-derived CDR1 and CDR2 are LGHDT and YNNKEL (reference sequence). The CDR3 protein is CASSQVRGGTEAFF. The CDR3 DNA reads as TGTGCCAGCAGCCAAGTCCGAGGAGGCACTGAAGCTTTCTTT.

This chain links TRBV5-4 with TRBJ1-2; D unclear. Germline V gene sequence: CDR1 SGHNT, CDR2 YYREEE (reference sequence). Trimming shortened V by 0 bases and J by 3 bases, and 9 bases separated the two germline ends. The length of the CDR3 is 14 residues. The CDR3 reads CASSLDRRHYGYTF. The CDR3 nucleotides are TGTGCCAGCAGCTTGGATCGCCGCCACTATGGCTACACCTTC.

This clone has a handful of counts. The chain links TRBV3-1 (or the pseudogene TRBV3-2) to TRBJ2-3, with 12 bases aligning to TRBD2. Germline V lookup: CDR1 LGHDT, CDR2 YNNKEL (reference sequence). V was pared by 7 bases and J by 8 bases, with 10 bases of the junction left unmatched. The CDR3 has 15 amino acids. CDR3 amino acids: CASTPRTSGVGTQYF. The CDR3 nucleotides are TGTGCCAGCACCCCTCGGACTAGCGGGGTGGGTACGCAGTATTTT.

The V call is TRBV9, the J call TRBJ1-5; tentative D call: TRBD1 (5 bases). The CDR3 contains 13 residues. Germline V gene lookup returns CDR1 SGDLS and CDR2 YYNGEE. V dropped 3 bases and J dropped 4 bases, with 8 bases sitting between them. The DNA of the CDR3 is TGTGCCAGCAGCGGGGGGGTTAATCAGCCCCAGCATTTT. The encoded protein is CASSGGVNQPQHF.

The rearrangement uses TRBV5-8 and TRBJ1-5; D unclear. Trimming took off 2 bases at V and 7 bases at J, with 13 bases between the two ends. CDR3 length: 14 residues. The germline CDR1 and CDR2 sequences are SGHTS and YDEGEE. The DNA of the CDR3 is TGTGCCAGCAGCTTAATACGGTTCGGCCAGCCCCAGCATTTT. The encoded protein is CASSLIRFGQPQHF.

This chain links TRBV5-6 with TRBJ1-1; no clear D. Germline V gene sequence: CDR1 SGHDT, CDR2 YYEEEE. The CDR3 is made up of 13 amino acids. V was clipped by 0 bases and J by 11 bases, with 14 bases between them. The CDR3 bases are TGTGCCAGCAGCTTGGAATTGCGGGATCCCGCTTTCTTT. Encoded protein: CASSLELRDPAFF.

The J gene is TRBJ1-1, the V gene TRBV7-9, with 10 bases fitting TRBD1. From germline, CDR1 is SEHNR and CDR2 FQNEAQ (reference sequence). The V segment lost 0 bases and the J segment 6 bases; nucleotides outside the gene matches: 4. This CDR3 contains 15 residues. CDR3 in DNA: TGTGCCAGCAGCTTAGCGTCCGGACAGGGGGCTGAAGCTTTCTTT. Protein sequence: CASSLASGQGAEAFF.

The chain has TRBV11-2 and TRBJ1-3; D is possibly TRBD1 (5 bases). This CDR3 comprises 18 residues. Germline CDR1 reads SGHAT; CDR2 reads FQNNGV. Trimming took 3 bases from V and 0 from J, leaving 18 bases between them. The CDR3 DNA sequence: TGTGCCAGCAGCTTTATGAAGGGGTTCACCCCCTCTGGAAACACCATATATTTT. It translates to CASSFMKGFTPSGNTIYF. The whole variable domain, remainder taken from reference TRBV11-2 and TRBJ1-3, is EAGVAQSPRYKIIEKRQSVAFWCNPISGHATLYWYQQILGQGPKLLIQFQNNGVVDDSQLPKDRFSAERLKGVDSTLKIQPAKLEDSAVYLCASSFMKGFTPSGNTIYFGEGSWLTVV.

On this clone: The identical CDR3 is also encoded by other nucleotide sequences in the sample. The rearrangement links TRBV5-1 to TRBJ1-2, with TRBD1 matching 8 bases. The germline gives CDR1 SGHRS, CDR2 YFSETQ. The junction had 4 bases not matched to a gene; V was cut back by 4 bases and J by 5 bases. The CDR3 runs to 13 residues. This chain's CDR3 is CASSPGQGYGYTF. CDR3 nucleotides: TGCGCCAGCAGCCCCGGACAGGGTTATGGCTACACCTTC.

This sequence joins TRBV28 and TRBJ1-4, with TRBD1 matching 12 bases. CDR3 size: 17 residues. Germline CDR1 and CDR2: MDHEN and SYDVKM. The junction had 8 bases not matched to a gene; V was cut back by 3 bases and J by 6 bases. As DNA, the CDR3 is TGTGCCAGCAGTTTTGGGACAGGGGGCATGATTGATGAAAAACTGTTTTTT. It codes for CASSFGTGGMIDEKLFF.

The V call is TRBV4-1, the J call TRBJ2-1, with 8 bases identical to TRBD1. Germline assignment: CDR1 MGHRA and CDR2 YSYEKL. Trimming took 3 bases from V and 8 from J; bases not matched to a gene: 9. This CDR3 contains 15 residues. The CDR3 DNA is TGCGCCAGCAGCCAGCAACAGGGGGGCGTCGATGAGCAGTTCTTC. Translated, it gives CASSQQQGGVDEQFF.

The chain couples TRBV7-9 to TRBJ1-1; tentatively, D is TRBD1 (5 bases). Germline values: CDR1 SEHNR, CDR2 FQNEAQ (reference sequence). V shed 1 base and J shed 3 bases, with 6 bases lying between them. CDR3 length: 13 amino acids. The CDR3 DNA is TGTGCCAGCAGCTTAGGACAGTACACTGAAGCTTTCTTT. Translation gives CASSLGQYTEAFF.

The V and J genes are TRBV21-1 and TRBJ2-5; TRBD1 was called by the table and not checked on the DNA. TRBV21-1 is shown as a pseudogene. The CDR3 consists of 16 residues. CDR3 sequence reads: CASSKIGTAYQETQYF. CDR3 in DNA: TGTGCCAGCAGCAAAATAGGGACAGCGTACCAAGAGACCCAGTACTTC.

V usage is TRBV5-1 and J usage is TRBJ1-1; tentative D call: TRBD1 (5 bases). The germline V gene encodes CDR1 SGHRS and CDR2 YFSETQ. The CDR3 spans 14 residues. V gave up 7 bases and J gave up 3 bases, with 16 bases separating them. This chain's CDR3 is CASGQGRGDTEAFF. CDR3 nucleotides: TGCGCCAGCGGCCAGGGTAGGGGTGACACTGAAGCTTTCTTT.